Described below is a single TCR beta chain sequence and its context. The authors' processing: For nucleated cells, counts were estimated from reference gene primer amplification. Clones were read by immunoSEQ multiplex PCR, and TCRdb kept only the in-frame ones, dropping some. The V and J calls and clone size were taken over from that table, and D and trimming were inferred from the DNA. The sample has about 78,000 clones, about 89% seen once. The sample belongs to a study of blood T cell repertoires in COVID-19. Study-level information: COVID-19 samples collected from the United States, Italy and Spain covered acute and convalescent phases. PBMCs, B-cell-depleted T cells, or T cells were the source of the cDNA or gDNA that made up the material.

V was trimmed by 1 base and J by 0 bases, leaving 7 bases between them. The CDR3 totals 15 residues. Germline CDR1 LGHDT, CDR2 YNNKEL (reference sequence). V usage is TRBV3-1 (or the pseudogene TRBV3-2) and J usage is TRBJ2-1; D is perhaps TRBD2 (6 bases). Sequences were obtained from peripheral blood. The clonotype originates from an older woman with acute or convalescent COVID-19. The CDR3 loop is CASSQAGVSYNEQFF. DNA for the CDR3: TGTGCCAGCAGCCAAGCGGGGGTCTCCTACAATGAGCAGTTCTTC.